The text below deals with one TCR beta chain. The record originates from a study of blood T cell repertoires in COVID-19. Here immunoSEQ multiplex PCR was the method, and the copy in TCRdb shows in-frame clones only, minus some. The table includes approximately 360,000 clones, about 87% detected once. This CDR3 comprises 17 residues. The trim removed 3 bases at V and 3 bases at J, leaving 9 bases unmatched. In germline, CDR1 is SGHVS, CDR2 FQNEAQ. The TCR comes from a man aged 35 to 55 in a cohort exposed to, infected with or recovered from COVID-19 (not recorded which). The rearrangement links TRBV7-8 to TRBJ2-1; 9 bases are a match to TRBD2. The sequencing sample was made of PBMCs or T cells enriched from blood (not recorded which). The CDR3 DNA sequence: TGTGCCAGCAGCTTGGTCATAAGCGGGGGGCTCTACAATGAGCAGTTCTTC. It specifies CASSLVISGGLYNEQFF.